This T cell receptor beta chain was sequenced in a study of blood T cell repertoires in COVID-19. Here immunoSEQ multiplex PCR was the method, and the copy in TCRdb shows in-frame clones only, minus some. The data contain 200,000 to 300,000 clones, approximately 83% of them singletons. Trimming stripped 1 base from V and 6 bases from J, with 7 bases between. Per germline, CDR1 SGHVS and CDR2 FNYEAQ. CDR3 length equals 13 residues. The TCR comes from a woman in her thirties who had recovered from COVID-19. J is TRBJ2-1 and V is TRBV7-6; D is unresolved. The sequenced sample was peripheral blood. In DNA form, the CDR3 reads TGTGCCAGCAGCTTAGAACAGTTCAATGAGCAGTTCTTC. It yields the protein CASSLEQFNEQFF.